A single sample gave rise to the 32 T cell receptor beta chains below, sequenced in a study of cytomegalovirus exposure and HLA in healthy donors (dated by TCRdb to about 2017). Library preparation employed the immunoSEQ multiplex PCR assay. The multiplex PCR relied on a mix of 60 forward primers for TCR Vbeta segments and 13 reverse primers for TCR Jbeta segments. Sourced from immuneACCESS, this table was stored by TCRdb with only in-frame sequences that have V and J called. A share of the clones is absent; for the studies checked, an unresolved V gene accounts for under half, and the remainder has no known explanation. The sample has approximately 190,000 clones on record, roughly 80% of them singletons. The ten top clones hold around 4% of the sample. Sequenced sample: PBMCs. The receptor set was obtained from a man between 45 and 60 years old in good health and CMV-seronegative.

The chain has TRBV7-2 and TRBJ2-2, with TRBD1 identical over 9 bases. The CDR3 is 15 amino acids. Germline V gene data show CDR1 as SGHTA and CDR2 as FQGNSA. The trim removed 4 bases at V and 4 bases at J, leaving 4 bases unmatched. For the CDR3, the DNA is TGTGCCAGCAGCTCGGACAGGGGCATCACCGGGGAGCTGTTTTTT. Its protein product is CASSSDRGITGELFF.

V gene TRBV9 combines with J gene TRBJ1-2, with TRBD1 matching over 7 bases. This CDR3 region has 18 residues. Per the germline V gene, CDR1 is SGDLS and CDR2 is YYNGEE. V was pared by 4 bases and J by 4 bases, with 19 bases of the junction left unmatched. CDR3 residues: CASSSRGRQGNSLYGYTF. DNA for the CDR3: TGTGCCAGCAGCTCTAGGGGCCGACAGGGTAATTCCCTCTATGGCTACACCTTC.

V and J are TRBV27 and TRBJ1-5; TRBD1 aligns across 7 bases. Germline CDR1 and CDR2: MNHEY and SMNVEV (reference sequence). J gave up 4 bases and V 7 bases, and 10 bases lay outside the gene matches. The CDR3 has 15 amino acids. The CDR3 spells CASTPSVRGNQPQHF. The CDR3 nucleotides read TGTGCCAGCACCCCTTCGGTCAGGGGGAATCAGCCCCAGCATTTT.

This rearrangement joins TRBV7-9 to TRBJ1-1; 10 nucleotides align to TRBD1. The CDR3 is made up of 18 amino acids. Germline trimming cut 5 bases from V and 1 base from J; bases unmatched to any gene: 13. Looked up from germline, CDR1 is SEHNR and CDR2 is FQNEAQ (reference sequence). The CDR3 DNA reads TGTGCCAGCAGCCGAAGACCCCGGGACAGGGGTGGGAACACTGAAGCTTTCTTT. It yields the protein CASSRRPRDRGGNTEAFF.

The chain has TRBV7-9 and TRBJ1-2, with unresolved D. The CDR3 is 13 amino acids. Germline loops: CDR1 SEHNR, CDR2 FQNEAQ (reference sequence). The V end lost 1 base, the J end lost 8 bases, and 11 bases lay between the germline ends. CDR3 bases: TGTGCCAGCAGCTTAGGATCTTCGGGGGGCTACACCTTC. Its protein is CASSLGSSGGYTF.

The chain carries TRBV5-1 and TRBJ2-5, with TRBD1 matching over 7 bases. Per the germline V gene, CDR1 is SGHRS and CDR2 is YFSETQ. CDR3 size: 15 residues. The junction had 10 bases not matched to a gene; V was cut back by 3 bases and J by 5 bases. In nucleotides, the CDR3 is TGCGCCAGCAGCTCGACGGGACAGACGGGGGAGACCCAGTACTTC. Translating gives CASSSTGQTGETQYF.

The chain joins TRBV4-1 to TRBJ1-5, with 7 bases aligning to TRBD1. J gave up 5 bases and V 1 base, and 2 bases lay outside the gene matches. Germline V gene data show CDR1 as MGHRA and CDR2 as YSYEKL. This CDR3 comprises 14 residues. The DNA of the CDR3 is TGCGCCAGCAGCCAAGGGGACAGTTATCAGCCCCAGCATTTT. Translation gives CASSQGDSYQPQHF.

The genes are TRBV11-2 and TRBJ1-5; a possible D gene is TRBD1 (5 bases). The germline gives CDR1 SGHAT, CDR2 FQNNGV. Trimming cost V 5 bases and J 1 base, with 12 bases left between them. This CDR3 contains 15 residues. The CDR3 sequence: CASSIYGGSNQPQHF. The CDR3 DNA reads TGTGCCAGCAGCATATACGGGGGGAGCAATCAGCCCCAGCATTTT.

The J gene is TRBJ1-1, the V gene TRBV4-3; unclear D gene. Trimming pared 3 bases from V and 2 bases from J, leaving 7 bases between. Germline loops: CDR1 LGHNA, CDR2 YSLEER. The CDR3 is 13 residues long. CDR3: CASSHLTNTEAFF. In nucleotides, the CDR3 is TGCGCCAGCAGCCACCTCACTAACACTGAAGCTTTCTTT.

The chain couples TRBV29-1 to TRBJ1-5; D call uncertain. This CDR3 region has 12 residues. The V and J ends lost 4 bases and 4 bases respectively, with 8 bases between them. The germline V gene has CDR1 SQVTM and CDR2 ANQGSEA. Here the CDR3 DNA reads TGCAGCGTTGGGTCGGGGAATCAGCCCCAGCATTTT. This encodes CSVGSGNQPQHF.

The V and J genes are TRBV5-5 and TRBJ1-3; the D is unclear. There are 14 residues in the CDR3. From germline, CDR1 is SGHKS and CDR2 YYEKEE (reference sequence). V was pared by 3 bases and J by 4 bases, with 11 bases between. The CDR3 DNA reads TGTGCCAGCAGCTCTACCACCAACGGAAACACCATATATTTT. This translates into CASSSTTNGNTIYF.

The genes are TRBV5-6 and TRBJ2-7, with TRBD1 matching over 7 bases. The V segment lost 0 bases and the J segment 3 bases; nucleotides outside the gene matches: 9. Germline assignment: CDR1 SGHDT and CDR2 YYEEEE. This CDR3 has 16 residues. CDR3 nucleotide sequence: TGTGCCAGCAGCTTGGTACAGGGGCTTAGATACTACGAGCAGTACTTC. Its translation is CASSLVQGLRYYEQYF.

The rearrangement joins TRBV11-2 to TRBJ2-7, with 13 bases matching TRBD2. The CDR3 is 18 residues long. CDR1 is SGHAT and CDR2 is FQNNGV in the germline V gene. Unmatched junction bases numbered 9, after V lost 1 base and J lost 3 bases. CDR3 sequence (DNA): TGTGCCAGCAGCTTAGCCTATACCGGGACTAGCGGGATCTACGAGCAGTACTTC. Its translation: CASSLAYTGTSGIYEQYF. Complete variable domain (other parts from reference TRBV11-2 and TRBJ2-7): EAGVAQSPRYKIIEKRQSVAFWCNPISGHATLYWYQQILGQGPKLLIQFQNNGVVDDSQLPKDRFSAERLKGVDSTLKIQPAKLEDSAVYLCASSLAYTGTSGIYEQYFGPGTRLTVT.

The rearrangement uses TRBV7-2 and TRBJ2-7, with 7 bases matching TRBD1. Looked up from germline, CDR1 is SGHTA and CDR2 is FQGNSA. There are 13 residues in the CDR3. J gave up 10 bases and V 5 bases, and 11 bases lay outside the gene matches. CDR3 bases: TGTGCCAGCAGCCCTCACTTGGACAGGCTTCAGTACTTC. Protein product: CASSPHLDRLQYF.

The chain recombines TRBV11-2 with TRBJ1-2; D might be TRBD1 (6 bases). Trimming cost V 1 base and J 8 bases, with 14 bases left between them. Germline CDR1 is SGHAT and CDR2 is FQNNGV. This CDR3 contains 14 residues. The CDR3 reads CASSLAQTGLGYTF. Here the CDR3 DNA reads TGTGCCAGCAGCTTAGCCCAAACAGGGTTAGGCTACACCTTC.

This chain links TRBV12-5 with TRBJ2-3, with 10 bases lining up with TRBD2. V was pared by 4 bases and J by 2 bases, with 6 bases of the junction left unmatched. Germline-derived CDR1 and CDR2 are LGHNT and FRNRAP. This CDR3 spans 16 amino acids. The CDR3 reads CASGSPSGGFTDTQYF. CDR3 sequence (DNA): TGTGCTAGTGGTTCCCCTAGCGGGGGTTTCACAGATACGCAGTATTTT. The variable domain in full, completed from reference TRBV12-5 and TRBJ2-3, reads DARVTQTPRHKVTEMGQEVTMRCQPILGHNTVFWYRQTMMQGLELLAYFRNRAPLDDSGMPKDRFSAEMPDATLATLKIQPSEPRDSAVYFCASGSPSGGFTDTQYFGPGTRLTVL.

This clone was seen a single time. The rearrangement uses TRBV9 and TRBJ2-2, with 13 bases matching TRBD2. CDR1 and CDR2 from the germline V gene are SGDLS and YYNGEE. V lost 4 bases to trimming and J lost 9 bases; unmatched junction nucleotides: 6. This CDR3 comprises 15 residues. CDR3 protein: CASSFRTSGGRELFF. The CDR3 region has the DNA TGTGCCAGCAGCTTTCGGACTAGCGGGGGTAGGGAGCTGTTTTTT.

This chain links TRBV7-2 with TRBJ2-7, with a tentative D call TRBD2 (6 bases). The germline gives CDR1 SGHTA, CDR2 FQGNSA. CDR3 size: 13 residues. V lost 3 bases, J lost 4 bases, and 10 bases lay in between. The CDR3 DNA reads as TGTGCCAGCAGCTTGTCAGGGAGGTACGAGCAGTACTTC. This encodes CASSLSGRYEQYF. The whole variable domain, remainder taken from reference TRBV7-2 and TRBJ2-7, is GAGVSQSPSNKVTEKGKDVELRCDPISGHTALYWYRQSLGQGLEFLIYFQGNSAPDKSGLPSDRFSAERTGGSVSTLTIQRTQQEDSAVYLCASSLSGRYEQYFGPGTRLTVT.

V and J are TRBV7-2 and TRBJ1-2; D is unclear. The CDR3 is made up of 14 amino acids. The ends were cut back, 1 base at V and 2 bases at J, with 8 bases in the middle. Germline CDR1 is SGHTA and CDR2 is FQGNSA. The CDR3 region has the DNA TGTGCCAGCAGCTTAGGAGGTCAGAACTATGGCTACACCTTC. Its translation: CASSLGGQNYGYTF.

In its sample, this clone was seen once. This chain links TRBV19 with TRBJ2-3; a weak D match, TRBD2 (7 bases). V gave up 5 bases and J gave up 2 bases, with 17 bases separating them. This CDR3 is 16 amino acids long. CDR1 is LNHDA and CDR2 is SQIVND in the germline V gene (reference sequence). The CDR3 sequence: CASSPLGGGLTDTQYF. Here the CDR3 DNA reads TGTGCCAGTAGTCCCTTAGGGGGGGGCCTCACAGATACGCAGTATTTT.

The chain uses TRBV5-1 and TRBJ1-1; possibly TRBD1 for D (5 bases). The V end lost 4 bases, the J end lost 0 bases, and 10 bases lay between the germline ends. The CDR3 is 14 amino acids. CDR1 is SGHRS and CDR2 is YFSETQ in the germline V gene. CDR3 in DNA: TGCGCCAGCAGCCCGGCAGGGATGAACACTGAAGCTTTCTTT. Translated, it gives CASSPAGMNTEAFF. Full variable domain (outside the CDR3, taken from reference TRBV5-1 and TRBJ1-1): KAGVTQTPRYLIKTRGQQVTLSCSPISGHRSVSWYQQTPGQGLQFLFEYFSETQRNKGNFPGRFSGRQFSNSRSEMNVSTLELGDSALYLCASSPAGMNTEAFFGQGTRLTVV.

The V call is TRBV7-6, the J call TRBJ1-2; 7 nucleotides agree with TRBD1. The CDR3 is made up of 14 amino acids. The V and J ends lost 5 bases and 6 bases, in that order; junction bases with no gene match: 9. Germline V gene data show CDR1 as SGHVS and CDR2 as FNYEAQ. The CDR3 coding sequence is TGTGCCAGCAGCCCCAATCGACAGGGTAATGGCTACACCTTC. This sequence encodes CASSPNRQGNGYTF.

The chain has TRBV28 and TRBJ1-1, with D perhaps matching TRBD1 (5 bases). CDR1 and CDR2 from the germline V gene are MDHEN and SYDVKM. V shed 7 bases and J shed 1 base, with 16 bases lying between them. This CDR3 contains 15 residues. The CDR3 nucleotides are TGTGCCAGCACCAACCGGGACGGGGGGAACACTGAAGCTTTCTTT. Translating it yields CASTNRDGGNTEAFF.

The chain has TRBV7-9 and TRBJ1-2, with unresolved D. Germline V gene lookup returns CDR1 SEHNR and CDR2 FQNEAQ (reference sequence). CDR3 length: 14 residues. Trimming left V 3 bases short and J 4 bases short, with 12 bases between. CDR3 sequence (DNA): TGTGCCAGCAGCTTGTCGACAACTGCCTATGGCTACACCTTC. Translated, it gives CASSLSTTAYGYTF.

The CDR3 here is CASSSSGGSDTQYF. DNA of the CDR3: TGTGCCAGCAGCTCTAGCGGGGGCTCAGATACGCAGTATTTT. The chain combines TRBV7-2 with TRBJ2-3, with TRBD2 matching over 10 bases. CDR1 is SGHTA and CDR2 is FQGNSA in the germline V gene. V shed 4 bases, J shed 4 bases, and the junction held 2 bases outside the gene matches. The CDR3 is 14 residues long. The full variable domain, its missing parts supplied by reference TRBV7-2 and TRBJ2-3, is GAGVSQSPSNKVTEKGKDVELRCDPISGHTALYWYRQSLGQGLEFLIYFQGNSAPDKSGLPSDRFSAERTGGSVSTLTIQRTQQEDSAVYLCASSSSGGSDTQYFGPGTRLTVL.

J is TRBJ1-3 and V is TRBV30; D remains ambiguous. The V gene's germline CDR1 is GTSNPN and CDR2 SVGIG (reference sequence). The ends were cut back, 4 bases at V and 6 bases at J, with 10 bases in the middle. The CDR3 is made up of 12 amino acids. CDR3 residues: CAWIGGANTIYF. CDR3 DNA: TGTGCCTGGATTGGAGGTGCAAACACCATATATTTT. Full variable domain (missing parts from reference TRBV30 and TRBJ1-3): SQTIHQWPATLVQPVGSPLSLECTVEGTSNPNLYWYRQAAGRGLQLLFYSVGIGQISSEVPQNLSASRPQDRQFILSSKKLLLSDSGFYLCAWIGGANTIYFGEGSWLTVV.

The count of this clone is one. This rearrangement joins TRBV30 to TRBJ2-1, with 8 bases lining up with TRBD2. Trimming cost V 4 bases and J 9 bases; bases outside gene matches: 2. There are 11 residues in the CDR3. Germline-derived CDR1 and CDR2 are GTSNPN and SVGIG (reference sequence). The CDR3 reads CAWTGGVEQFF. Here the CDR3 DNA reads TGTGCCTGGACGGGGGGGGTTGAGCAGTTCTTC.

This clone was observed a handful of times. The chain has TRBV11-2 and TRBJ1-2; no reliable D call. CDR1 is SGHAT, CDR2 FQNNGV, per germline. The CDR3 runs 16 residues. Trimming removed 5 bases at V and 4 bases at J, with 20 bases between. The CDR3 is CASSDIQREASYGYTF. The CDR3 bases are TGTGCCAGCAGCGACATTCAGAGGGAGGCAAGCTATGGCTACACCTTC. The entire variable domain, with the rest obtained from reference TRBV11-2 and TRBJ1-2, is as follows: EAGVAQSPRYKIIEKRQSVAFWCNPISGHATLYWYQQILGQGPKLLIQFQNNGVVDDSQLPKDRFSAERLKGVDSTLKIQPAKLEDSAVYLCASSDIQREASYGYTFGSGTRLTVV.

DNA of the CDR3: TGTGCCAGCAGCATCGGGACAGGGAACTATGGCTACACCTTC. Protein sequence: CASSIGTGNYGYTF. The chain couples TRBV9 to TRBJ1-2; TRBD1 agrees at 9 bases. The trim removed 4 bases at V and 2 bases at J, leaving 3 bases unmatched. The CDR3 consists of 14 residues. Germline V CDR1 and CDR2: SGDLS, YYNGEE.

About this clone: At one end the junction does not follow the germline gene, possibly because of a read error. This chain links TRBV15 with TRBJ2-7; TRBD1 matches at 7 bases. Germline-derived CDR1 and CDR2 are LNHNV and YYDKDF (reference sequence). CDR3 length equals 15 residues. CDR3 nucleotide sequence: TGTGCCACCGGCAGAGTCGGGCAGGGGGTGTACGAGCAGTACTTC. Translated, it gives CATGRVGQGVYEQYF.

The CDR3 spells CATGQTGIYGYTF. The DNA for the CDR3 is TGTGCCACCGGCCAGACAGGGATCTATGGCTACACCTTC. The V call is TRBV19, the J call TRBJ1-2, with TRBD1 matching 7 bases. CDR3 size: 13 residues. The V and J ends lost 10 bases and 4 bases, in that order; junction bases with no gene match: 9. In germline, CDR1 is LNHDA, CDR2 SQIVND (reference sequence).

The J gene is TRBJ2-5, the V gene TRBV2; 7 positions match TRBD2. CDR3 length: 15 residues. V lost 5 bases, J lost 1 base, and 7 bases stayed unmatched. Germline V gene sequence: CDR1 SNHLY, CDR2 FYNNEI. The CDR3 is CASSYSGPPQETQYF. The CDR3 DNA is TGTGCCAGCAGTTATAGCGGGCCCCCCCAAGAGACCCAGTACTTC.